This TCR beta chain was recovered during a study of blood T cell repertoires in COVID-19. Background on the study: Material from acute and convalescent COVID-19 was sourced from the United States, Italy and Spain.

There are 13 residues in the CDR3. Trimming removed 5 bases from V and 3 bases from J, with 10 bases in between. This clone was recorded only once. TCRdb's copy holds only in-frame clones and misses some; the assay was immunoSEQ multiplex PCR. The sample has 250,000 or so clones; over 80% are singletons. Sequences were obtained from peripheral blood. The TCR comes from a man aged 30 to 45 with COVID-19, enrolled during active disease. V usage is TRBV12-3 or TRBV12-4 and J usage is TRBJ1-1, with D perhaps TRBD1 (5 bases). CDR3 protein: CASSPGGDTEAFF. The CDR3 DNA reads TGTGCCAGCAGTCCGGGGGGGGACACTGAAGCTTTCTTT.